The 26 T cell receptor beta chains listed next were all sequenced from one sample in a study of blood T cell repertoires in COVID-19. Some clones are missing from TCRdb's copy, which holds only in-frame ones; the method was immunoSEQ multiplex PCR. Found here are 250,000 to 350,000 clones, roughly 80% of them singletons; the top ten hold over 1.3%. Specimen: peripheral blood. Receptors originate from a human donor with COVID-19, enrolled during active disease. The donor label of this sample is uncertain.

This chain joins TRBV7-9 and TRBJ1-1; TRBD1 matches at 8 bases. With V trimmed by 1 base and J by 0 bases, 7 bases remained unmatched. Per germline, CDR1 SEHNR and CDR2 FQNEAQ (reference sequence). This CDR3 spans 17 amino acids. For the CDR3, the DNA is TGTGCCAGCAGCTTAGGGACAGGGATGGGGATGAACACTGAAGCTTTCTTT. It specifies CASSLGTGMGMNTEAFF.

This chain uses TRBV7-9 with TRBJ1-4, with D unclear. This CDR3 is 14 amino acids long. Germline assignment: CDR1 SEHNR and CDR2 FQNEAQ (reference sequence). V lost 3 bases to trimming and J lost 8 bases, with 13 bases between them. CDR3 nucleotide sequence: TGTGCCAGCAGCTTTCGAGGGATGAGAGAAAAACTGTTTTTT. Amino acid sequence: CASSFRGMREKLFF. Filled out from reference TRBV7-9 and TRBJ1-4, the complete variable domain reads DTGVSQNPRHKITKRGQNVTFRCDPISEHNRLYWYRQTLGQGPEFLTYFQNEAQLEKSRLLSDRFSAERPKGSFSTLEIQRTEQGDSAMYLCASSFRGMREKLFFGSGTQLSVL.

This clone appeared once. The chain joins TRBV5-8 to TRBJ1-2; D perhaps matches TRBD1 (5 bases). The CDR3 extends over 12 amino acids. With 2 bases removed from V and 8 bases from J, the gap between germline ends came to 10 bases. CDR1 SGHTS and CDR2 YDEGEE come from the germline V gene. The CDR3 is CASSLSGYGYTF. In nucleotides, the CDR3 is TGTGCCAGCAGCTTATCAGGGTACGGCTACACCTTC.

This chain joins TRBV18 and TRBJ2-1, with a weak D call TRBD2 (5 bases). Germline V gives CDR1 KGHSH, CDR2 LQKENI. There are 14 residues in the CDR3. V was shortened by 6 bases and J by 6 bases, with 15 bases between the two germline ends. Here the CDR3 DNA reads TGTGCCAGCTCCGTGGACTTGCTGGCCAATGAGCAGTTCTTC. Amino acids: CASSVDLLANEQFF. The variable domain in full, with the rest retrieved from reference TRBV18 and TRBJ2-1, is NAGVMQNPRHLVRRRGQEARLRCSPMKGHSHVYWYRQLPEEGLKFMVYLQKENIIDESGMPKERFSAEFPKEGPSILRIQQVVRGDSAAYFCASSVDLLANEQFFGPGTRLTVL.

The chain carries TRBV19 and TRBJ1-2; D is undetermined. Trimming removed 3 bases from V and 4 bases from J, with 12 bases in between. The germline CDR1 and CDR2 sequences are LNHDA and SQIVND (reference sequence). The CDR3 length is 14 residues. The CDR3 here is CASSILGEGYGYTF. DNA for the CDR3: TGTGCCAGTAGTATTCTTGGCGAGGGCTATGGCTACACCTTC.

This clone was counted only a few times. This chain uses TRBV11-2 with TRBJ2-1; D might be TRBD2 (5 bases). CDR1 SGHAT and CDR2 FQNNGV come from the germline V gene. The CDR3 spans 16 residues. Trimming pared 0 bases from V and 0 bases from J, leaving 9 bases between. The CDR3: CASSLEQRSSYNEQFF. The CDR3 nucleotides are TGTGCCAGCAGCTTAGAACAGCGGAGCTCCTACAATGAGCAGTTCTTC.

The CDR3 sequence is CASSSSEQFF. CDR3 bases: TGTGCCAGCAGTTCCAGTGAGCAGTTCTTC. V is TRBV6-6 and J is TRBJ2-1; D is uncertain. The CDR3 is 10 residues long. Trimming pared 4 bases from V and 9 bases from J, leaving 4 bases between. CDR1 is MNHNY, CDR2 SVGAGI, per germline (reference sequence).

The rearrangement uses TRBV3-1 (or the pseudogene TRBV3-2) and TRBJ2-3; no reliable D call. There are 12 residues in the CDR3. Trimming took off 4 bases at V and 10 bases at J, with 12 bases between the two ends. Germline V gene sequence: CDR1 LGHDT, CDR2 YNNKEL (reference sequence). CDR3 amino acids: CASSPAFRAQYF. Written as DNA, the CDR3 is TGTGCCAGCAGCCCCGCGTTCCGAGCGCAGTATTTT.

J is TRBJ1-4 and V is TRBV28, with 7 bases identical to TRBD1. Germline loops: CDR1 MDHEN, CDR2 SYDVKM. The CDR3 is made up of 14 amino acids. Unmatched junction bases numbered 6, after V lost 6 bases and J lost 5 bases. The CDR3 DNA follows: TGTGCCAGCAGATCAACAGGGGAGAATGAAAAACTGTTTTTT. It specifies CASRSTGENEKLFF. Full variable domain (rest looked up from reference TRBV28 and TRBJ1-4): DVKVTQSSRYLVKRTGEKVFLECVQDMDHENMFWYRQDPGLGLRLIYFSYDVKMKEKGDIPEGYSVSREKKERFSLILESASTNQTSMYLCASRSTGENEKLFFGSGTQLSVL.

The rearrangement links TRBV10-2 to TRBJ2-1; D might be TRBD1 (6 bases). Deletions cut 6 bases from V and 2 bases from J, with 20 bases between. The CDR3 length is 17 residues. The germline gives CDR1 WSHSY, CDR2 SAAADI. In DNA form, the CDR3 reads TGCGCCAGCAGAGACTACCGACAGGTCCCTACCTACAATGAGCAGTTCTTC. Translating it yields CASRDYRQVPTYNEQFF.

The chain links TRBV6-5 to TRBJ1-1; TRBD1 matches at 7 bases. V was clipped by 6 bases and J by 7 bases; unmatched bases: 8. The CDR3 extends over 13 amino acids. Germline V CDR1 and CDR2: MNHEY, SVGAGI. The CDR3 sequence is CASRGDREDEAFF. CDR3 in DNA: TGTGCCAGCAGGGGAGACAGGGAGGATGAAGCTTTCTTT.

CDR3 region: CASSLDNRDTDEQYF. For the CDR3, the DNA is TGCGCCAGCAGCTTGGACAACAGGGATACGGACGAGCAGTACTTC. J is TRBJ2-7 and V is TRBV5-1; TRBD1 might be the D (6 bases). Germline V gene lookup returns CDR1 SGHRS and CDR2 YFSETQ. The CDR3 contains 15 residues. Deletions cut 0 bases from V and 5 bases from J, with 15 bases between.

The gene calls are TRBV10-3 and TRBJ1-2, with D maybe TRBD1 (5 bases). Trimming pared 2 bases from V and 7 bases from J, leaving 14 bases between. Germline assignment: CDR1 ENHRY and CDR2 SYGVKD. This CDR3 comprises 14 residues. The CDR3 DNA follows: TGTGCCATCAGTGAGAATACAGGCCTGCGTGGCTACACCTTC. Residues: CAISENTGLRGYTF.

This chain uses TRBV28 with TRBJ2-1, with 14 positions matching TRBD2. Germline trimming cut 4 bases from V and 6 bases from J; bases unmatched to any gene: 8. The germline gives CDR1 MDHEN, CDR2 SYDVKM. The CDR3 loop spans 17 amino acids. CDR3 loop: CASSSGTSGRVGNEQFF. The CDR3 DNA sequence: TGTGCCAGCAGTTCGGGGACTAGCGGGAGAGTGGGCAATGAGCAGTTCTTC.

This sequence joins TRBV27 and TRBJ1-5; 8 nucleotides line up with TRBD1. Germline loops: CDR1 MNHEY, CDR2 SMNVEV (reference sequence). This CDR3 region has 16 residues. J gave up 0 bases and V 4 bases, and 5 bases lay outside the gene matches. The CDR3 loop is CASSWGGQDSNQPQHF. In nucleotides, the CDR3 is TGTGCCAGCAGTTGGGGGGGACAGGATAGCAATCAGCCCCAGCATTTT.

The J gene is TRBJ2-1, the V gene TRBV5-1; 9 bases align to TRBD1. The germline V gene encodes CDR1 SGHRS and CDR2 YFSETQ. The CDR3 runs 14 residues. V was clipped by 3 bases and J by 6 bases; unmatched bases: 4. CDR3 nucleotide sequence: TGCGCCAGCAGCTGGGGACAGGGCCCCAATGAGCAGTTCTTC. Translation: CASSWGQGPNEQFF.

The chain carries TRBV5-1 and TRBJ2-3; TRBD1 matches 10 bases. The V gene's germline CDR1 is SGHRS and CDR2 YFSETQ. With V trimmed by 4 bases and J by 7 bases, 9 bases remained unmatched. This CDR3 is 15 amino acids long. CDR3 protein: CASSRTGGRYNTQYF. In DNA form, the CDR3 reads TGCGCCAGCAGCCGGACAGGGGGACGATATAATACGCAGTATTTT. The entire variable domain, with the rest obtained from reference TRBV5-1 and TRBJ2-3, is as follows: KAGVTQTPRYLIKTRGQQVTLSCSPISGHRSVSWYQQTPGQGLQFLFEYFSETQRNKGNFPGRFSGRQFSNSRSEMNVSTLELGDSALYLCASSRTGGRYNTQYFGPGTRLTVL.

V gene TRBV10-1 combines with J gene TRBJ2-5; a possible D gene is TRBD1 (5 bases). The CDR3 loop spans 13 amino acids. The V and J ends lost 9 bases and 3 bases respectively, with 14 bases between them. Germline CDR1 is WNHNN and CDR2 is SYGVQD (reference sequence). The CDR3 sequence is CASLFSREETQYF. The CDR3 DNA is TGCGCCAGTTTGTTTTCCAGGGAAGAGACCCAGTACTTC.

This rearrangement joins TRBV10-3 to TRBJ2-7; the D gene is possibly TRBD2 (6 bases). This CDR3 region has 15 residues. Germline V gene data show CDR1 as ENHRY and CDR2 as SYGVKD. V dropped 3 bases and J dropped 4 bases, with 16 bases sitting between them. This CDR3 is CAISDSHSGSYEQYF. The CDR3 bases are TGTGCCATCAGTGATTCACACAGCGGGTCTTACGAGCAGTACTTC.

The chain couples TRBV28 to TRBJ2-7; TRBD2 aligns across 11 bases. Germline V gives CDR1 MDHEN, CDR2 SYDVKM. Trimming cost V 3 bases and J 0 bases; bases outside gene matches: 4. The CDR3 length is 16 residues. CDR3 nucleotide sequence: TGTGCCAGCAGTTTCGGGACTAGCGGTTTCTCCTACGAGCAGTACTTC. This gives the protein CASSFGTSGFSYEQYF.

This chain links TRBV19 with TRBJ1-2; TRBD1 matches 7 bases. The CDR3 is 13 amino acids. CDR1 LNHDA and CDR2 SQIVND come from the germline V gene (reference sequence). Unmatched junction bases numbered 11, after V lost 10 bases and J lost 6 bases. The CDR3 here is CATRRAGGDGYTF. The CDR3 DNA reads TGTGCCACCAGGAGGGCAGGGGGTGATGGCTACACCTTC.

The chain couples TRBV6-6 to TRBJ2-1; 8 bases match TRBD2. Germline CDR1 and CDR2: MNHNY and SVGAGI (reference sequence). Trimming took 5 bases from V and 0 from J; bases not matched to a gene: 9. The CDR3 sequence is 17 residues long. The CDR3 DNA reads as TGTGCCAGCAGTCCTACACGGGGGGGTCGCTCCTACAATGAGCAGTTCTTC. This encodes CASSPTRGGRSYNEQFF.

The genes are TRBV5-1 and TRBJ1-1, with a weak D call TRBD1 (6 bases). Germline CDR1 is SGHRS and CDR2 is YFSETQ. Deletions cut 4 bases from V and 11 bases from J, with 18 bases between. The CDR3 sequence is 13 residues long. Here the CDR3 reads CASSPVQGKGAFF. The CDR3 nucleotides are TGCGCCAGCAGCCCAGTACAGGGTAAGGGGGCTTTCTTT.

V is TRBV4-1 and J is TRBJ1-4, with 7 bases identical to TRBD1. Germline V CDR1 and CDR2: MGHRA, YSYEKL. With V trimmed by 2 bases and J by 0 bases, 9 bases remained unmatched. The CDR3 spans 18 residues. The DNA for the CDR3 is TGCGCCAGCAGCCAACGGCAGGGGGGAGGCGCAACTAATGAAAAACTGTTTTTT. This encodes CASSQRQGGGATNEKLFF.

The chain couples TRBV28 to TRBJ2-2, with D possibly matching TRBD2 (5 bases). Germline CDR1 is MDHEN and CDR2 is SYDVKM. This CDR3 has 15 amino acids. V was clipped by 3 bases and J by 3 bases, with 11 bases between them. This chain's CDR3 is CASSFGAADTGELFF. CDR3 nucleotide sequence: TGTGCCAGCAGTTTTGGAGCGGCAGACACCGGGGAGCTGTTTTTT.

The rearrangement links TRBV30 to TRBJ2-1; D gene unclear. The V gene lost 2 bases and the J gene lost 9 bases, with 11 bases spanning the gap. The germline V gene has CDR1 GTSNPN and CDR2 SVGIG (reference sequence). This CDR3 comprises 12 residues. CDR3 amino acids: CAWSQEVSEQFF. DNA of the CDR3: TGTGCCTGGAGTCAAGAAGTTAGTGAGCAGTTCTTC.